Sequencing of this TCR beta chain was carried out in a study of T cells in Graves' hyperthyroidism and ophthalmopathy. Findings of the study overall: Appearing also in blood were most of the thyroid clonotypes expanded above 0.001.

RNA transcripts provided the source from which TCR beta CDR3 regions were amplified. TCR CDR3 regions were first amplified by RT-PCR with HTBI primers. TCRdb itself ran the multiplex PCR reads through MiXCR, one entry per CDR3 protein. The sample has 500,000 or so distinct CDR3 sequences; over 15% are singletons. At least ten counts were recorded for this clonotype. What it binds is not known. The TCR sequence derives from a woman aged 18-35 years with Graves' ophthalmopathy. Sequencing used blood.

CDR3 loop: CASSRKRKTGNTIYF. The CDR3 nucleotides read TGTGCCAGCAGCCGAAAACGGAAAACTGGAAACACCATATATTTT. The rearrangement joins TRBV3-1 to TRBJ1-3; D uncertain. Trimming cost V 4 bases and J 2 bases, with 12 bases left between them. From germline, CDR1 is LGHDT and CDR2 YNNKEL (reference sequence). The CDR3 consists of 15 residues.